A selection of T cell receptor beta chains follows, all from one sample in a study of regulatory dendritic cells for organ transplantation. The table came from immunoSEQ multiplex PCR; TCRdb's copy has only in-frame clones and leaves some out. This sample yields some 35,000 clones, of which about 89% are seen a single time; under 0.065% belongs to the top ten. Input material: naive CD4+ T cells from blood. These receptors all stem from a human donor in good health. Both conserved end residues are part of each CDR3. A D gene is named only where the DNA matches it firmly. Only some rows state a clone size, as once, few, many or a class for expanded clones.

D | size | J | V | CDR3 | DNA
TRBD2 | . | TRBJ2-1 | TRBV11-3 | CASSLGTSGYNEQFF | TGTGCCAGCAGCTTAGGGACTAGCGGCTACAATGAGCAGTTCTTC
. | . | TRBJ2-1 | TRBV9 | CASSAGDFPSSYNEQFF | TGTGCCAGCAGCGCCGGGGACTTCCCTAGCTCCTACAATGAGCAGTTCTTC
TRBD1 | . | TRBJ1-3 | TRBV28 | CASSFGRQGARGGNTIYF | TGTGCCAGCAGTTTTGGGAGACAGGGGGCTAGAGGAGGAAACACCATATATTTT
. | . | TRBJ1-3 | TRBV7-2 | CATSHPGNTIYF | TGTGCCACCTCCCACCCTGGAAACACCATATATTTT
. | . | TRBJ1-3 | TRBV30 | CAWSSRGNTIYF | TGTGCCTGGAGCTCCCGGGGAAACACCATATATTTT
. | . | TRBJ2-7 | TRBV15 | CATSRGRVQESLYEQYF | TGTGCCACCAGCAGAGGTCGGGTACAGGAATCCCTCTACGAGCAGTACTTC
TRBD1 | . | TRBJ1-1 | TRBV29-1 | CSARDREAFF | TGCAGCGCCCGGGACAGGGAAGCTTTCTTT
. | . | TRBJ2-7 | TRBV21-1 | CASSKGRPGYEQYF | TGTGCCAGCAGCAAGGGACGGCCCGGCTACGAGCAGTACTTC
TRBD1 | few | TRBJ1-1 | TRBV18 | CASSPTGQLNTEAFF | TGTGCCAGCTCACCTACGGGACAGCTGAACACTGAAGCTTTCTTT
. | . | TRBJ2-2 | TRBV19 | CASSTFGGPQRTGELFF | TGTGCCAGTAGTACTTTCGGGGGGCCGCAGAGGACCGGGGAGCTGTTTTTT
TRBD1 | . | TRBJ2-1 | TRBV19 | CATCPRQGASDEQFF | TGTGCCACCTGTCCGCGACAGGGGGCGAGCGATGAGCAGTTCTTC
TRBD2 | . | TRBJ2-1 | TRBV7-2 | CASSLVFLAGYNEQFF | TGTGCCAGCAGCTTAGTGTTCCTAGCGGGATACAATGAGCAGTTCTTC
TRBD1 | . | TRBJ1-1 | TRBV29-1 | CSVAGTAFEAFF | TGCAGCGTGGCCGGGACAGCGTTTGAAGCTTTCTTT
. | . | TRBJ2-7 | TRBV19 | CASSMGPTWREQYF | TGTGCCAGTAGTATGGGGCCCACCTGGCGGGAGCAGTACTTC
. | . | TRBJ2-5 | TRBV6-5 | CASKTTPRETQYF | TGTGCCAGCAAAACGACCCCAAGGGAGACCCAGTACTTC
. | . | TRBJ1-1 | TRBV2 | CARKRQGPMNTEAFF | TGTGCCAGAAAACGGCAGGGACCAATGAACACTGAAGCTTTCTTT
TRBD1 | . | TRBJ1-2 | TRBV2 | CASSRQGRDYGYTF | TGTGCCAGCAGCAGACAGGGAAGGGACTATGGCTACACCTTC
. | . | TRBJ1-1 | TRBV7-3 | CASSEGVNTEAFF | TGTGCCAGCAGCGAGGGTGTGAACACTGAAGCTTTCTTT